Shown below are 24 T cell receptor beta chains from a single sample sequenced in a study of blood T cell repertoires in COVID-19. Clones were read by immunoSEQ multiplex PCR, and TCRdb kept only the in-frame ones, dropping some. The profile covers roughly 62,000 clones, with around 87% appearing a single time and roughly 6.7% taken by the ten largest. The specimen sequenced was peripheral blood. These receptor sequences come from a human donor with active COVID-19. The donor label of this sample is uncertain.

CDR3 coding DNA: TGTGCCAGCAGCCAAGTTGCCCAGGGGATCTTGGGATATGGCTACACCTTC. This translates into CASSQVAQGILGYGYTF. This rearrangement joins TRBV3-1 (or the pseudogene TRBV3-2) to TRBJ1-2; a weak D match, TRBD1 (6 bases). The germline CDR1 and CDR2 sequences are LGHDT and YNNKEL (reference sequence). This CDR3 is 17 amino acids long. The ends were cut back, 1 base at V and 5 bases at J, with 20 bases in the middle.

To note about this clone: Other nucleotide sequences from this sample produce the same CDR3. V is TRBV7-8 and J is TRBJ2-5, with a possible D match to TRBD2 (5 bases). Looked up from germline, CDR1 is SGHVS and CDR2 is FQNEAQ. Trimming removed 7 bases from V and 7 bases from J, with 19 bases in between. The CDR3 contains 14 residues. In DNA, the CDR3 is TGTGCCAGCACCCTAATTGGGTATGCGGGGACCCAGTACTTC. Its protein is CASTLIGYAGTQYF.

The table lists this clone with a few counts. The genes are TRBV19 and TRBJ1-5; 9 bases agree with TRBD1. CDR3 length: 15 amino acids. V dropped 1 base and J dropped 4; count of bases not matched to a gene: 2. Germline CDR1 reads LNHDA; CDR2 reads SQIVND (reference sequence). The CDR3 DNA is TGTGCCAGTAGTATAGGGGACAGGGAAAATCAGCCCCAGCATTTT. Translating it yields CASSIGDRENQPQHF.

The chain recombines TRBV5-1 with TRBJ2-1; TRBD1 agrees at 8 bases. The CDR3 is 16 residues long. The J segment lost 2 bases and the V segment lost 4 bases, leaving 8 bases of the junction unmatched. Germline V gene lookup returns CDR1 SGHRS and CDR2 YFSETQ. The CDR3 DNA reads TGCGCCAGCAGCCCGAGAGGACAGGGAACCTACAATGAGCAGTTCTTC. This codes for CASSPRGQGTYNEQFF.

The CDR3 DNA reads as TGTGCCAGCAGCTTACCCGGGACTAATGAAAAACTGTTTTTT. Translated, it gives CASSLPGTNEKLFF. The chain has TRBV13 and TRBJ1-4; no clear D. CDR1 is PRHDT, CDR2 FYEKMQ, per germline (reference sequence). This CDR3 region has 14 residues. V lost 2 bases and J 2 bases, leaving 6 bases between the germline ends.

This chain uses TRBV13 with TRBJ2-5, with D unclear. This CDR3 has 12 residues. V gave up 5 bases and J gave up 5 bases, with 9 bases separating them. Per the germline V gene, CDR1 is PRHDT and CDR2 is FYEKMQ (reference sequence). The CDR3 spells CASSLQWETQYF. The CDR3 DNA follows: TGTGCCAGCAGCCTCCAGTGGGAGACCCAGTACTTC.

The rearrangement links TRBV7-2 to TRBJ1-4; 7 nucleotides align to TRBD1. The CDR3 is 13 residues long. Germline V gives CDR1 SGHTA, CDR2 FQGNSA. Losses at the gene ends were 0 bases for V and 9 bases for J; bases not matched to a gene: 1. CDR3 coding DNA: TGTGCCAGCAGCTTAGCGACAGGGCAAAAACTGTTTTTT. Protein product: CASSLATGQKLFF.

The chain joins TRBV18 to TRBJ2-7, with TRBD2 matching 9 bases. The V gene end was trimmed by 3 bases and the J gene end by 0 bases; junction bases not matched to a gene: 3. Germline V gene sequence: CDR1 KGHSH, CDR2 LQKENI. This CDR3 has 15 amino acids. This CDR3 reads CASSPGLASSYEQYF. In DNA, the CDR3 is TGTGCCAGCTCACCCGGACTAGCGTCCTCCTACGAGCAGTACTTC.

The chain combines TRBV11-2 with TRBJ2-3, with 12 positions matching TRBD2. The length of the CDR3 is 15 residues. V lost 5 bases and J lost 7; bases outside the gene matches: 7. Germline lookup yields CDR1 SGHAT and CDR2 FQNNGV. CDR3 protein: CASSAGLAGSHTQYF. The CDR3 DNA reads TGTGCCAGCAGCGCCGGACTAGCGGGAAGTCATACGCAGTATTTT.

V gene TRBV7-9 combines with J gene TRBJ1-5, with 10 nucleotides matching TRBD1. In germline, CDR1 is SEHNR, CDR2 FQNEAQ (reference sequence). With 0 bases clipped from V and 4 bases from J, the junction kept 6 bases outside the gene matches. There are 17 residues in the CDR3. The CDR3 reads CASSLAGTGVRNQPQHF. CDR3 sequence (DNA): TGTGCCAGCAGCTTAGCGGGGACAGGGGTACGGAATCAGCCCCAGCATTTT.

This clone was counted between two and nine times. The CDR3 DNA follows: TGCGCCAGCAGCCAAGACGGACAGGGGTATGGCTACACCTTC. Translated, it gives CASSQDGQGYGYTF. V is TRBV4-1 and J is TRBJ1-2; 9 bases fit TRBD1. The CDR3 is made up of 14 amino acids. J gave up 5 bases and V 0 bases, and 1 base lay outside the gene matches. Germline V gene lookup returns CDR1 MGHRA and CDR2 YSYEKL.

The chain employs TRBV11-3 and TRBJ1-6; D is unresolved. This CDR3 comprises 15 residues. CDR1 is SGHNT, CDR2 YENEEA, per germline. V lost 2 bases to trimming and J lost 5 bases, with 10 bases between them. CDR3 amino acids: CASSLRSGNNSPLHF. DNA for the CDR3: TGTGCCAGCAGCTTACGTTCCGGTAATAATTCACCCCTCCACTTT.

CDR3 bases: TGTGCCAGTACCGTTCAATGGGAGGGGTATGGCTACACCTTC. It specifies CASTVQWEGYGYTF. This rearrangement joins TRBV19 to TRBJ1-2, with D possibly being TRBD1 (5 bases). Germline CDR1 LNHDA, CDR2 SQIVND (reference sequence). Trimming removed 7 bases from V and 5 bases from J, with 17 bases in between. CDR3 size: 14 residues.

The V and J genes are TRBV10-3 and TRBJ2-3, with a weak D call TRBD2 (6 bases). This CDR3 has 15 residues. Germline values: CDR1 ENHRY, CDR2 SYGVKD. V was shortened by 9 bases and J by 7 bases, with 23 bases between the two germline ends. CDR3 sequence reads: CAMGPLAGPSNTQYF. The CDR3 DNA is TGTGCCATGGGACCCCTTGCGGGACCCTCCAATACGCAGTATTTT.

The chain is built from TRBV7-9 and TRBJ2-5; 12 bases are shared with TRBD1. V trimming: 4 bases; J trimming: 0 bases; junction bases outside the gene matches: 3. Germline lookup yields CDR1 SEHNR and CDR2 FQNEAQ (reference sequence). The CDR3 has 16 amino acids. The CDR3 spells CASSSGDRGHQETQYF. The CDR3 coding sequence is TGTGCCAGCAGCTCGGGGGACAGGGGGCACCAAGAGACCCAGTACTTC.

This clone showed up just once. The J gene is TRBJ2-5, the V gene TRBV5-4; 12 bases map to TRBD2. Germline-derived CDR1 and CDR2 are SGHNT and YYREEE (reference sequence). Trimming at V came to 2 bases and at J to 2 bases, leaving 4 bases not matched to a gene. The CDR3 contains 16 residues. Here the CDR3 DNA reads TGTGCCAGCAGCTTTGGACTAGCGGGGTTTCAAGAGACCCAGTACTTC. The encoded protein is CASSFGLAGFQETQYF.

This chain joins TRBV7-9 and TRBJ2-7, with TRBD1 matching over 11 bases. The germline gives CDR1 SEHNR, CDR2 FQNEAQ (reference sequence). CDR3 length: 16 residues. Losses at the gene ends were 5 bases for V and 4 bases for J; bases not matched to a gene: 10. Here the CDR3 reads CASSIKGGTGGYEQYF. CDR3 in DNA: TGTGCCAGCAGCATCAAAGGTGGGACAGGGGGATACGAGCAGTACTTC.

V is TRBV6-1 and J is TRBJ2-7, with TRBD2 as a possible D gene (6 bases). V was pared by 1 base and J by 5 bases, with 15 bases between. Germline values: CDR1 MNHNS, CDR2 SASEGT. This CDR3 has 15 residues. As DNA, the CDR3 is TGTGCCAGCAGTGAAGGTACCCGGGGGAAAGACGAGCAGTACTTC. Residues: CASSEGTRGKDEQYF.

The rearrangement uses TRBV29-1 and TRBJ2-1; 7 bases match TRBD1. Trimming took 5 bases from V and 9 from J; bases not matched to a gene: 10. The germline V gene has CDR1 SQVTM and CDR2 ANQGSEA. There are 13 residues in the CDR3. CDR3 sequence reads: CSVLKGAYGEQFF. The DNA of the CDR3 is TGCAGCGTTTTGAAGGGGGCATATGGTGAGCAGTTCTTC.

This clone appeared once. This chain links TRBV3-1 (or the pseudogene TRBV3-2) with TRBJ1-6; tentatively, D is TRBD1 (6 bases). Germline V gives CDR1 LGHDT, CDR2 YNNKEL (reference sequence). The CDR3 spans 15 residues. Between the trimmed V and J ends, which lost 2 bases and 2 bases, there was a span of 7 bases. The CDR3, as DNA: TGTGCCAGCAGCCAAACAGGGCCCTATAATTCACCCCTCCACTTT. This encodes CASSQTGPYNSPLHF.

This chain joins TRBV7-3 and TRBJ1-2; TRBD1 might be the D (5 bases). Trimming removed 1 base from V and 5 bases from J, with 11 bases in between. The CDR3 loop spans 14 amino acids. The germline CDR1 and CDR2 sequences are SGHTA and FQGTGA. CDR3 loop: CASSLSSRAYGYTF. The DNA of the CDR3 is TGTGCCAGCAGCTTAAGTTCCAGGGCTTATGGCTACACCTTC.

The chain employs TRBV19 and TRBJ1-5; D gene ambiguous. Germline-derived CDR1 and CDR2 are LNHDA and SQIVND (reference sequence). Trimming took off 4 bases at V and 5 bases at J, with 12 bases between the two ends. The CDR3 has 14 amino acids. CDR3 coding DNA: TGTGCCAGTAGTACGTTCAGGTTCTATCAGCCCCAGCATTTT. Translated, it gives CASSTFRFYQPQHF.

The V and J genes are TRBV9 and TRBJ2-3, with 10 nucleotides matching TRBD2. V was pared by 0 bases and J by 5 bases, with 6 bases of the junction left unmatched. Germline CDR1 SGDLS, CDR2 YYNGEE. CDR3 length: 16 amino acids. The CDR3 here is CASSVGTSGSVDTQYF. The CDR3, as DNA: TGTGCCAGCAGCGTAGGGACTAGCGGATCCGTAGATACGCAGTATTTT.

This chain links TRBV7-3 with TRBJ2-1; tentative D call: TRBD2 (7 bases). The germline gives CDR1 SGHTA, CDR2 FQGTGA. The CDR3 runs to 15 residues. V gave up 5 bases and J gave up 7 bases, with 18 bases separating them. This chain's CDR3 is CASSASGGAINEQFF. Here the CDR3 DNA reads TGTGCCAGCAGCGCATCGGGGGGCGCGATAAATGAGCAGTTCTTC. Full variable domain (outside the CDR3, taken from reference TRBV7-3 and TRBJ2-1): GAGVSQTPSNKVTEKGKYVELRCDPISGHTALYWYRQSLGQGPEFLIYFQGTGAADDSGLPNDRFFAVRPEGSVSTLKIQRTERGDSAVYLCASSASGGAINEQFFGPGTRLTVL.